This T cell receptor beta chain was identified during a study of OX40 agonist ivuxolimab in advanced cancers. On the study more broadly: The diagnoses of dose-escalation patients were hepatocellular carcinoma, melanoma, renal cell or head and neck cancer. Participants averaged approximately 61 years of age (range about 23 to 80) and were around 80% male. Study-wide results and limits: Doses of 0.1 to 3.0 mg/kg were accompanied by clonal expansion of CD4+ and CD8+ blood T cells by week 6.

Method: immunoSEQ multiplex PCR; TCRdb's copy keeps in-frame clones and lacks some. This sample has 70,000 to 80,000 clones, with around 91% found just once. In the case of this clone: The antigen is not known.

Sequencing used CD4+ or CD8+ T cells sorted from blood, obtained in a trial of the OX40 agonist ivuxolimab. The receptor's source is an adult with an advanced solid tumor such as melanoma, head and neck, liver or kidney cancer.

As DNA, the CDR3 is TGTGCCAGCTCACCGGGACAGGGAGGTTTTTGGGCTGAAGCTTTCTTT. Translation gives CASSPGQGGFWAEAFF. This sequence joins TRBV18 and TRBJ1-1; 9 positions agree with TRBD1. Germline CDR1 is KGHSH and CDR2 is LQKENI. The CDR3 has 16 residues. V shed 3 bases and J 6 bases; nucleotides not matched to a gene: 11.